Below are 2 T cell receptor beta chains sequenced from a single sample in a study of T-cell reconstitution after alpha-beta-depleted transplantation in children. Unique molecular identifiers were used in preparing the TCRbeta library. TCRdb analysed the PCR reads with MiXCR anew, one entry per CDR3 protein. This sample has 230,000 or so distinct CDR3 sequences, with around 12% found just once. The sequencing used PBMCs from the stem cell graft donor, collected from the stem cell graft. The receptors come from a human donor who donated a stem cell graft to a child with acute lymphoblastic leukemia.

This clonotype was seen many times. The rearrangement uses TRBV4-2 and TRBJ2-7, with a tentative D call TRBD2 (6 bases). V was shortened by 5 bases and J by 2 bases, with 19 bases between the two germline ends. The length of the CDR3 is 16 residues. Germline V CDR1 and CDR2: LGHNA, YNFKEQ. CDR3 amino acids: CASSGGSDQGPYEQYF. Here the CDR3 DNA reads TGTGCCAGCAGCGGGGGGTCGGACCAGGGTCCCTACGAGCAGTACTTC.

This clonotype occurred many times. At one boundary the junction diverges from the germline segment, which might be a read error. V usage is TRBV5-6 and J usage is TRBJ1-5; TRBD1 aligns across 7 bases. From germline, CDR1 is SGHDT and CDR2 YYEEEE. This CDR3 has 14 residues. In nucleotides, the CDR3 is TGCGCCAGCAGCTTGGGACAGAGCAATCAGCCCCAGCATTTT. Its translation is CASSLGQSNQPQHF.